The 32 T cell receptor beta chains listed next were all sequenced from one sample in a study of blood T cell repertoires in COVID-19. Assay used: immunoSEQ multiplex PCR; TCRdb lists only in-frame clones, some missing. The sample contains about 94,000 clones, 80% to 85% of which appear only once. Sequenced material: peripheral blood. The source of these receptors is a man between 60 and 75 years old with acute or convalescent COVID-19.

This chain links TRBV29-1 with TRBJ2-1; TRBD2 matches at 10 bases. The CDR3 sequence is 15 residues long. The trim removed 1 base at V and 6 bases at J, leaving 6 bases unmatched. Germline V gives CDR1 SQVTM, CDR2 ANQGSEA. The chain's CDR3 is CSVEAMLAGVNEQFF. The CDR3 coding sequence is TGCAGCGTTGAAGCTATGCTAGCGGGGGTCAATGAGCAGTTCTTC.

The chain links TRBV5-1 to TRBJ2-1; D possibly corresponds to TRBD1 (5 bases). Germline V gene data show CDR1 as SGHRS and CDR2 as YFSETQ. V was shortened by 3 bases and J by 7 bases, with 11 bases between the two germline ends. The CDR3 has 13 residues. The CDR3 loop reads CASSWNRGNEQFF. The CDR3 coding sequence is TGCGCCAGCAGCTGGAATAGGGGTAATGAGCAGTTCTTC.

The chain's CDR3 is CASSGGTSEQFF. Written as DNA, the CDR3 is TGTGCCAGCAGTGGTGGGACAAGTGAGCAGTTCTTC. This chain uses TRBV2 with TRBJ2-1, with D maybe TRBD1 (6 bases). The CDR3 runs to 12 residues. Trimming stripped 4 bases from V and 9 bases from J, with 10 bases between. The germline gives CDR1 SNHLY, CDR2 FYNNEI.

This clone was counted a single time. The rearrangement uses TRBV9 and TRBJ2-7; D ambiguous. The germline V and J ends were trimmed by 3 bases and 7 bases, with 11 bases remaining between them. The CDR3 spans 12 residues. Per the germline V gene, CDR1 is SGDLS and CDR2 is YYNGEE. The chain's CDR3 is CASSGTTGEQYF. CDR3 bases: TGTGCCAGCAGCGGAACGACCGGGGAGCAGTACTTC.

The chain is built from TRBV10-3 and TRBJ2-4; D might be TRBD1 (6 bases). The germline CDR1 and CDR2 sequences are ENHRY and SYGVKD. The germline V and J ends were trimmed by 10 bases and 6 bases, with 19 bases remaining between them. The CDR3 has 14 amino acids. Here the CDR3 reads CARAQGTGRNIQYF. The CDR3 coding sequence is TGTGCCAGAGCTCAGGGTACAGGGAGAAACATTCAGTACTTC.

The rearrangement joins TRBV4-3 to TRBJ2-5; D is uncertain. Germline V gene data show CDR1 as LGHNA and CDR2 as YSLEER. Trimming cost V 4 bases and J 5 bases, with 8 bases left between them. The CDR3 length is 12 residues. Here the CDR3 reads CASSPGMETQYF. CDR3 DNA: TGCGCCAGCAGCCCGGGTATGGAGACCCAGTACTTC.

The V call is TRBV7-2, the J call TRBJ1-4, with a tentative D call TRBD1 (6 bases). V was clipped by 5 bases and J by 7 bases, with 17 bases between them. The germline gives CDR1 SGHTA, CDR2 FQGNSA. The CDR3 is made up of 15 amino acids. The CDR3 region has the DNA TGTGCCAGCAGCAAGTATCAGGGGTCCAGTGAAAAACTGTTTTTT. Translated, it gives CASSKYQGSSEKLFF.

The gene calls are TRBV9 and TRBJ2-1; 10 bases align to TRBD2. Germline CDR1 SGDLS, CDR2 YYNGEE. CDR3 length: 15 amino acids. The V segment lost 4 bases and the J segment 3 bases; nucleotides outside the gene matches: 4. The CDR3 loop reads CASSIGLADYNEQFF. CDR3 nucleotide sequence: TGTGCCAGCAGCATAGGACTAGCGGACTACAATGAGCAGTTCTTC.

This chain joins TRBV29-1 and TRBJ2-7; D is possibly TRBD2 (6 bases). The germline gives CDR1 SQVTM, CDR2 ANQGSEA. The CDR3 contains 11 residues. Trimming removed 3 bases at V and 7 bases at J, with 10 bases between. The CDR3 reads CSVETSREQYF. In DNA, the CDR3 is TGCAGCGTTGAGACTAGTCGGGAGCAGTACTTC.

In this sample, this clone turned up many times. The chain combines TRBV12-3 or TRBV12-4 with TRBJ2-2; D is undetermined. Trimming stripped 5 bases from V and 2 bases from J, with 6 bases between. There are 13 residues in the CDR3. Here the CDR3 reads CASSTVNTGELFF. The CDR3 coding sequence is TGTGCCAGCAGTACAGTTAACACCGGGGAGCTGTTTTTT.

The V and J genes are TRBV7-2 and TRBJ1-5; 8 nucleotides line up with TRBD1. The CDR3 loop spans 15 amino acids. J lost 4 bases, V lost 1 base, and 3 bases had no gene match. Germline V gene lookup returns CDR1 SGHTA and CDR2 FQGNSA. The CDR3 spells CASSLETGANQPQHF. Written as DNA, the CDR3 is TGTGCCAGCAGCTTAGAGACAGGGGCAAATCAGCCCCAGCATTTT.

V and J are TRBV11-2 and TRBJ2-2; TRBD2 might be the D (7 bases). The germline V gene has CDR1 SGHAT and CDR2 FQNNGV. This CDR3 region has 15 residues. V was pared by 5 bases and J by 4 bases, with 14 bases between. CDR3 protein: CASSPRGRGTGELFF. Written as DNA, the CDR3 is TGTGCCAGCAGCCCGCGGGGGCGAGGCACCGGGGAGCTGTTTTTT.

The CDR3 DNA follows: TGTGCCAGCTCACCACCCGTCAGTCACTACGAGCAGTACTTC. It translates to CASSPPVSHYEQYF. The chain recombines TRBV18 with TRBJ2-7, with D uncertain. The CDR3 is 14 residues long. Deletions cut 0 bases from V and 3 bases from J, with 9 bases between. Germline V gene data show CDR1 as KGHSH and CDR2 as LQKENI. The whole variable domain, remainder taken from reference TRBV18 and TRBJ2-7, is NAGVMQNPRHLVRRRGQEARLRCSPMKGHSHVYWYRQLPEEGLKFMVYLQKENIIDESGMPKERFSAEFPKEGPSILRIQQVVRGDSAAYFCASSPPVSHYEQYFGPGTRLTVT.

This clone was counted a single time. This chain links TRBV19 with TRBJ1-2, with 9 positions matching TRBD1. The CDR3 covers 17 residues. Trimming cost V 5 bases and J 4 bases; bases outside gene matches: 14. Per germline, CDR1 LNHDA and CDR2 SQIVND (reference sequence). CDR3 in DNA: TGTGCCAGTAGTGATATGGGACAGGGCCCCCTTTTCTATGGCTACACCTTC. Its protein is CASSDMGQGPLFYGYTF.

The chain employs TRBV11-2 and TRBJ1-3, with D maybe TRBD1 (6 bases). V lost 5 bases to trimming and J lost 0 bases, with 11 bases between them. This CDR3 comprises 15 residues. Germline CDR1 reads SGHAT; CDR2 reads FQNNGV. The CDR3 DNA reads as TGTGCCAGCAGCCGACAGGCCCTCTCTGGAAACACCATATATTTT. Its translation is CASSRQALSGNTIYF.

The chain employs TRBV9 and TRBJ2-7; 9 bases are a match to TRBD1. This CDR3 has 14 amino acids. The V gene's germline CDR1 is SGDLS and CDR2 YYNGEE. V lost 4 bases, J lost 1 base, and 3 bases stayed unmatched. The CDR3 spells CASSTGQGSYEQYF. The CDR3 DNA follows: TGTGCCAGCAGCACTGGACAGGGGTCCTACGAGCAGTACTTC.

The DNA for the CDR3 is TGTGCCAGCAGCTTCGGGGTAAATCAGCCCCAGCATTTT. Amino acids: CASSFGVNQPQHF. The chain is built from TRBV7-6 and TRBJ1-5; no clear D. The germline gives CDR1 SGHVS, CDR2 FNYEAQ. V lost 3 bases, J lost 4 bases, and 7 bases lay in between. The CDR3 runs to 13 residues.

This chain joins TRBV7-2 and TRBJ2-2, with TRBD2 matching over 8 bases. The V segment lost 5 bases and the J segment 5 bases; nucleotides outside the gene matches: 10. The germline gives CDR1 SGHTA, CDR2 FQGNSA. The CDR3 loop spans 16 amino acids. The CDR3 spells CASSPPGTRGTGELFF. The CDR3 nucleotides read TGTGCCAGCAGCCCACCCGGGACTAGAGGGACCGGGGAGCTGTTTTTT.

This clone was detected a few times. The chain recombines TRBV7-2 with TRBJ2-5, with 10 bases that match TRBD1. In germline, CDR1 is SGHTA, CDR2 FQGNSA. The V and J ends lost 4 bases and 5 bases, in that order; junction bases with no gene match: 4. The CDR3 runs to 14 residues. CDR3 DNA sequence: TGTGCCAGCAGCTCGACAGGGGGCAAGGAGACCCAGTACTTC. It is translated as CASSSTGGKETQYF.

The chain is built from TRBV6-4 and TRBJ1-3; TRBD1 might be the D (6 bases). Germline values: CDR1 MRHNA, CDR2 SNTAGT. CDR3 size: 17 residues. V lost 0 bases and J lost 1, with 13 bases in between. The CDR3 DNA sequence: TGTGCCAGCAGTGACTCAAACAGGGAGGGATCTGGAAACACCATATATTTT. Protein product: CASSDSNREGSGNTIYF.

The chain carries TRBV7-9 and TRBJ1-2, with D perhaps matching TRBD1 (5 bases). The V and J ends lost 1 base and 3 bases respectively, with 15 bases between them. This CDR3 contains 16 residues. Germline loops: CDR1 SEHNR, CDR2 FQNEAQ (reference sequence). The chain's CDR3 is CASSLEIGQGDYGYTF. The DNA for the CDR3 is TGTGCCAGCAGCTTAGAAATAGGGCAGGGTGACTATGGCTACACCTTC.

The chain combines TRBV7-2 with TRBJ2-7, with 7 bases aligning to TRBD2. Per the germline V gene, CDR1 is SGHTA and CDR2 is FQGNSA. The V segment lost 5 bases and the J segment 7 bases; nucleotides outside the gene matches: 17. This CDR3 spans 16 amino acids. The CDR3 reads CASSPGQRGRPGEQYF. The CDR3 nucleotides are TGTGCCAGCAGCCCCGGCCAGCGGGGAAGACCAGGGGAGCAGTACTTC.

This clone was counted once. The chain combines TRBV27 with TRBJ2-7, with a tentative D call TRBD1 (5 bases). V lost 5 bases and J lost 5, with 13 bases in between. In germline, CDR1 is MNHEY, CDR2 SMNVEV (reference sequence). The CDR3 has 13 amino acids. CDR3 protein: CASSQGVGDEQYF. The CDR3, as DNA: TGTGCCAGCAGTCAAGGGGTTGGCGACGAGCAGTACTTC.

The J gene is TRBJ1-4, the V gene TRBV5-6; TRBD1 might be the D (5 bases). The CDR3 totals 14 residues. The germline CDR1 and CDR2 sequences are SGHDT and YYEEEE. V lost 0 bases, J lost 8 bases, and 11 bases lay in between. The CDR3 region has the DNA TGTGCCAGCAGCTTGGGGGGCATAACGGAAAAACTGTTTTTT. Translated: CASSLGGITEKLFF.

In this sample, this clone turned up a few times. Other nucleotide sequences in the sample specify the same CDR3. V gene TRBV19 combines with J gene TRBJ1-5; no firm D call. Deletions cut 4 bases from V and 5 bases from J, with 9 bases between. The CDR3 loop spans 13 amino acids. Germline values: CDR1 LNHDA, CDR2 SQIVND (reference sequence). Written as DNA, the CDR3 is TGTGCCAGTAGTACCCGCCGAGATCAGCCCCAGCATTTT. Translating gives CASSTRRDQPQHF.

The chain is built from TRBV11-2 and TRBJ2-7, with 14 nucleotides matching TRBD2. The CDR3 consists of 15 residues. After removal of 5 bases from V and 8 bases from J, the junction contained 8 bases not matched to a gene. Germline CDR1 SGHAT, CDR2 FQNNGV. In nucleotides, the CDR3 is TGTGCCAGCAGCGTGATGACTAGCGGGGGGGCACAGCAGTACTTC. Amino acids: CASSVMTSGGAQQYF.

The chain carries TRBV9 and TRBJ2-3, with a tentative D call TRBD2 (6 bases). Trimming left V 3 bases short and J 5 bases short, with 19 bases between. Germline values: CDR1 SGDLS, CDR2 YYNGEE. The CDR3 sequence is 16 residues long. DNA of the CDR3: TGTGCCAGCAGCGCCCCGCAGGGAGGAGTAAGAGATACGCAGTATTTT. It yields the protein CASSAPQGGVRDTQYF.

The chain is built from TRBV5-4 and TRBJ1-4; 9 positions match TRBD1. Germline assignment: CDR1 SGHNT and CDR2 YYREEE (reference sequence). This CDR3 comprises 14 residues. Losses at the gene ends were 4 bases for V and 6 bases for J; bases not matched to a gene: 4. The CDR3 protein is CASSQGQGYEKLFF. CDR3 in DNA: TGTGCCAGCAGCCAGGGACAGGGTTATGAAAAACTGTTTTTT.

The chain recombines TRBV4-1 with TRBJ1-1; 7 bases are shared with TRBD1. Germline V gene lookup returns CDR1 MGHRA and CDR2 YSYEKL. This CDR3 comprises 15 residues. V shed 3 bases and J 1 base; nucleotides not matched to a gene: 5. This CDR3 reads CASSHNPGGNTEAFF. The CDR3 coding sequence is TGCGCCAGCAGCCATAATCCAGGGGGGAACACTGAAGCTTTCTTT.

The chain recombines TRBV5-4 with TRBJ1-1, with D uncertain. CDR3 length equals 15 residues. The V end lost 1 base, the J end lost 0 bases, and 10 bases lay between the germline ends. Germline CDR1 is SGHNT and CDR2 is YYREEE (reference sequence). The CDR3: CASSLNGGMNTEAFF. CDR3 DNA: TGTGCCAGCAGCTTGAATGGAGGGATGAACACTGAAGCTTTCTTT. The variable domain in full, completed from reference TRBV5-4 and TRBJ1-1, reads ETGVTQSPTHLIKTRGQQVTLRCSSQSGHNTVSWYQQALGQGPQFIFQYYREEENGRGNFPPRFSGLQFPNYSSELNVNALELDDSALYLCASSLNGGMNTEAFFGQGTRLTVV.

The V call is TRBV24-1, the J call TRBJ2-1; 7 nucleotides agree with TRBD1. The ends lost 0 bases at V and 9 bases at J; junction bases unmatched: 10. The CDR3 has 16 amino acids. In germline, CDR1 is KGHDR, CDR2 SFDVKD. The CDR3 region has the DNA TGTGCCACCAGTGATTTGCAAGACAGGGTGGTGAGTGAGCAGTTCTTC. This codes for CATSDLQDRVVSEQFF.

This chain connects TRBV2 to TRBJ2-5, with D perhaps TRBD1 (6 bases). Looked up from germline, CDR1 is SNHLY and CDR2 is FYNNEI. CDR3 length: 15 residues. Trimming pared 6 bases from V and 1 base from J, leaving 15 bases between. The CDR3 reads CASRMRGTLQETQYF. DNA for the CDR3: TGTGCCAGCAGGATGAGGGGGACCCTCCAAGAGACCCAGTACTTC.